Given below is one TCR beta chain in context. Its antigen is unknown. The record has no base qualities; no much larger clone is one base away. For the CD8 naive samples, CD45RO-negative cells were positively selected for CCR7, yielding a CD45RA+CCR7+ population from which TemRA cells were excluded. Healthy HIV-negative adults with no recently reported acute infections or vaccinations were included as donors. Every donor was a Caucasian adult living in Nashville, Tennessee, USA. Blood was obtained by leukapheresis, after which PBMCs were separated by Ficoll-Histopaque density gradient centrifugation and cryopreserved in liquid nitrogen vapor phase. Purity and quantity of every magnetically sorted T cell population were checked by analytical flow cytometry. Genomic DNA was isolated from every sorted fraction and measured by UV absorbance on a Nanodrop 2000c. Using the deep immunoSEQ assay, multiplex PCR amplified TCR CDR3 regions from genomic DNA. Extracted genomic DNA from each cell subset was spread evenly across all wells of several immunoSEQ 96-well plates, with each plate serving as a replicate. For sorted subsets, each replicate PCR was loaded with about 0.2 ug genomic DNA, equivalent to 30,000 to 35,000 T cell genomes. Purified libraries were quantified with a Qubit 3.0 fluorometer, sized on a Bioanalyzer 2100, and re-quantified with the KAPA Library Quantification kit. Each immunoSEQ 96-well plate was sequenced on its own single-read 150-cycle Illumina NextSeq 550 flow cell. Per the authors' processing: Because the immunoSEQ output held only junctional sequences and lacked quality scores, the filtering could not match the filtering applied to full-length reads. To assign V/J genes and CDR3, sequences were annotated using PyIR, a Python wrapper for IgBLAST v1.9, with IMGT germline references. Reads were removed for weak V/J assignments (E-value above 1e-6), missing CDR3, stop codons, out-of-frame junctions, or ambiguous translated residues. V3J clonotypes were defined as sequences sharing an identical inferred V gene, J gene, and CDR3 amino acid sequence. The percentage overlap between two repertoires was calculated by dividing the number of shared unique clonotypes by the size of the smaller repertoire. Repertoire richness was assessed with RTK rarefaction, the Chao1 estimator, and Recon v2.1 estimates of unobserved clonotypes. For all TCRbeta clonotypes obtained by the gDNA method from a few donors, generation probabilities were computed with OLGA. The clones in this table, taken by TCRdb from immuneACCESS, are in-frame only. Not every clone is retained; where verified, under half of the shortfall comes from an unresolved V gene, and the cause of the rest is unknown. V, J and clone size reflect that table, while D and trimming were determined from the DNA. The sample includes about 550,000 clones, with roughly 95% observed a single time. Of the sample, roughly 0.1% falls within the top ten clones.

These data are taken from a study of shared clonotypes between healthy human individuals (dated by TCRdb to the early 2020s). Regarding the study in general: The cohort comprised a couple of women and a few men aged 18 to 49 years. Per donor, leukapheresis produced somewhere between about 0.8 and 9 billion PBMCs. To estimate repertoire size and how much clonotype sharing occurs between individuals, the study deeply sequenced the blood TCR repertoires of 5 or 6 healthy adults. To increase sequencing depth and limit assay-specific biases, TCR repertoire library preparation and sequencing were carried out by different laboratories using diverse techniques. Per donor, three plates each were used for CD4 naive and CD4 memory, two for CD8 naive, and one for CD8 memory.

The full study reports these points: Naive subsets generally had larger estimated clonotype richness than memory subsets. Because the study included a small number of donors, the genetic and exposure-history diversity represented was limited. Clonotypes shared by all four sorted-subset donors showed higher generation probabilities than non-shared clonotypes. Sampling was restricted to blood, and TCR repertoires in tissues likely differ from the TCR repertoires found in blood. Pairwise subsampling led to the expectation that sequencing depth would affect the degree of clonotype sharing among donors. Sharing across several donors was observed for around 5% of naive CD4, over 3% of naive CD8, over 2% of memory CD4, and around 0.4% of memory CD8 clonotypes. Even with the large sequencing depth, rarefaction of the sorted-subset datasets indicated that sequencing was incomplete.

The specimen sequenced was naive CD8+ T cells sorted from blood. The sample's cell subset or site label, in plain terms: CD45RA+CCR7+. The clonotype originates from a woman in her 30s in good health.

The CDR3 has the sequence CASSLSYTEAFF. The DNA reads as follows: TGTGCCAGCAGTTTATCTTACACTGAAGCTTTCTTT. The sequence links TRBV28 to TRBJ1-1, with the D gene not confidently named. There are 12 amino acids in the CDR3, from cysteine to phenylalanine inclusive. Only the CDR3 DNA stays, 36 bases, in frame from base 1. The germline V gene gives CDR1 as MDHEN and CDR2 as SYDVKM. Cut back by 1 base and 3 bases, the V and J ends lie 3 bases apart.